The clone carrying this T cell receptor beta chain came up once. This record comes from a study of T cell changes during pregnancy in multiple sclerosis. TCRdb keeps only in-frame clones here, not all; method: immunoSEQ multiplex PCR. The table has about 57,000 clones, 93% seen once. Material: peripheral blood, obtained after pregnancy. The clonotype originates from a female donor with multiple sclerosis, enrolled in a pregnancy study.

The CDR3 reads CASSPPGSQETQYF. Here the CDR3 DNA reads TGTGCCAGCTCACCACCGGGCAGCCAAGAGACCCAGTACTTC. This chain joins TRBV18 and TRBJ2-5; D remains unclear. CDR1 KGHSH and CDR2 LQKENI come from the germline V gene. Between the trimmed V and J ends, which lost 0 bases and 1 base, there was a span of 6 bases. The CDR3 loop spans 14 amino acids.